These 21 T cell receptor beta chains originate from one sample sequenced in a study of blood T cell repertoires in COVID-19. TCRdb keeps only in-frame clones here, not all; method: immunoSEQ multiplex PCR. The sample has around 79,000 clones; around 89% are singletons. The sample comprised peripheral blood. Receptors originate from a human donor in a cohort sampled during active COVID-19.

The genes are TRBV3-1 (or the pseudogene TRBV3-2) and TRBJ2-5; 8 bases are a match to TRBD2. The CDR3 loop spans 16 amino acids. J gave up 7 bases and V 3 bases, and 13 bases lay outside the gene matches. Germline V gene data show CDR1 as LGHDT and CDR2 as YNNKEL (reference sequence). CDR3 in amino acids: CASSQDNGLAGGTQYF. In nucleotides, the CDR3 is TGTGCCAGCAGCCAGGATAATGGACTAGCTGGGGGGACCCAGTACTTC.

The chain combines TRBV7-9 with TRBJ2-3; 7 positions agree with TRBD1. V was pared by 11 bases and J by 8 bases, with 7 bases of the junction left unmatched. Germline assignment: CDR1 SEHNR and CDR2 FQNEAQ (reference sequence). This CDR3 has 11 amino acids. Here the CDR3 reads CAAVRGPTQYF. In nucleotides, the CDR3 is TGTGCCGCAGTTAGGGGGCCTACGCAGTATTTT.

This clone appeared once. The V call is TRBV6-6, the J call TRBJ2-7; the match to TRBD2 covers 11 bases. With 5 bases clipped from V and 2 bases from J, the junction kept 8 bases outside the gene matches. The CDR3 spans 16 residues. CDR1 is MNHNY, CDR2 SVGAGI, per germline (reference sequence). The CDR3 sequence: CASSRKGTSGTYEQYF. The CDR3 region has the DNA TGTGCCAGCAGTCGAAAAGGGACTAGCGGTACCTACGAGCAGTACTTC.

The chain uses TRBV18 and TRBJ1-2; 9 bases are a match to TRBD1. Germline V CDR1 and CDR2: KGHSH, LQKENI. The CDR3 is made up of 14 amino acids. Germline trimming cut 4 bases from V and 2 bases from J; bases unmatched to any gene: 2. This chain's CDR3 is CASSRDRDNYGYTF. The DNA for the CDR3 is TGTGCCAGCTCACGGGACAGGGACAACTATGGCTACACCTTC.

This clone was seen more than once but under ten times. Written as DNA, the CDR3 is TGCGCCAGCAGCCAATACTGGACAGGGGACACCGGGGAGCTGTTTTTT. As protein: CASSQYWTGDTGELFF. The chain uses TRBV4-1 and TRBJ2-2, with TRBD1 matching over 9 bases. CDR3 size: 16 residues. Germline V gene data show CDR1 as MGHRA and CDR2 as YSYEKL. The junction had 4 bases not matched to a gene; V was cut back by 2 bases and J by 3 bases.

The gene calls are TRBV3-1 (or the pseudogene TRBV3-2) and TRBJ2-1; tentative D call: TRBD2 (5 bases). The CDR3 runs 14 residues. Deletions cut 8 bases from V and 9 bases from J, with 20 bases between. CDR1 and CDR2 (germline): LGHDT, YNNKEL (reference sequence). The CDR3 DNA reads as TGTGCCAGCTGCGGGCCACACCCTCCGGGTGAGCAGTTCTTC. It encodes CASCGPHPPGEQFF.

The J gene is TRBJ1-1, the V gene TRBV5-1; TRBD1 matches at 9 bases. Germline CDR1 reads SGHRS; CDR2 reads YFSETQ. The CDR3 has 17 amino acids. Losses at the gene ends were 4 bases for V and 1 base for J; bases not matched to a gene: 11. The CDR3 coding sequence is TGCGCCAGCAGCACTGGGACAGGGTTTATATCGAACACTGAAGCTTTCTTT. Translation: CASSTGTGFISNTEAFF.

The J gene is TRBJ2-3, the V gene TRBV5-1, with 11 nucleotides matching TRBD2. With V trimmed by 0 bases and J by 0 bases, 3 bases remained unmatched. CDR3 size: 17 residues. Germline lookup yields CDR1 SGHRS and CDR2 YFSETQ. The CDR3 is CASSLALAGGSTDTQYF. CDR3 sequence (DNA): TGCGCCAGCAGCTTGGCGTTAGCGGGGGGGAGCACAGATACGCAGTATTTT.

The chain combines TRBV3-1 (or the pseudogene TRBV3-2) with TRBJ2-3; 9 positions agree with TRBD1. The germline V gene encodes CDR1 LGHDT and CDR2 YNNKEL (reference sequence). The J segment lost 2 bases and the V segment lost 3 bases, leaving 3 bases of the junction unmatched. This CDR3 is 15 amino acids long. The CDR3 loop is CASSQGTGFTDTQYF. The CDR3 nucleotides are TGTGCCAGCAGCCAGGGGACAGGGTTCACAGATACGCAGTATTTT.

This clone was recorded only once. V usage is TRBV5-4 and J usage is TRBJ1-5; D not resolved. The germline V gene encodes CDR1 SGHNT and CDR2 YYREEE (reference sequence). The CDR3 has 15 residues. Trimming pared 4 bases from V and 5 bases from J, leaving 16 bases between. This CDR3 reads CASSVGPSADQPQHF. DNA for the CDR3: TGTGCCAGCAGCGTTGGGCCGAGTGCAGATCAGCCCCAGCATTTT.

Written as DNA, the CDR3 is TGTGCCTGGAATGGAGGGGTCGCGGAAGAAAAACTGTTTTTT. Amino acids: CAWNGGVAEEKLFF. The rearrangement joins TRBV30 to TRBJ1-4, with a tentative D call TRBD1 (5 bases). Trimming shortened V by 4 bases and J by 8 bases, and 17 bases separated the two germline ends. This CDR3 is 14 amino acids long. Germline values: CDR1 GTSNPN, CDR2 SVGIG (reference sequence).

The CDR3: CASSPYGKSSNTGELFF. The CDR3 DNA reads TGTGCCAGCTCACCATACGGGAAGTCTTCGAACACCGGGGAGCTGTTTTTT. The chain recombines TRBV18 with TRBJ2-2; a weak D match, TRBD2 (5 bases). CDR1 and CDR2 (germline): KGHSH, LQKENI. The CDR3 consists of 17 residues. Between the trimmed V and J ends, which lost 2 bases and 0 bases, there was a span of 13 bases.

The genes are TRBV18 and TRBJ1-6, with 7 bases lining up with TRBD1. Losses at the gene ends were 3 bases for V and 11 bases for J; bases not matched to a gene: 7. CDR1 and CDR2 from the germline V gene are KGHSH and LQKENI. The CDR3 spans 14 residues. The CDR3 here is CASSPVQGIPPLHF. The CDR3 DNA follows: TGTGCCAGCTCACCGGTACAGGGGATTCCACCCCTCCACTTT.

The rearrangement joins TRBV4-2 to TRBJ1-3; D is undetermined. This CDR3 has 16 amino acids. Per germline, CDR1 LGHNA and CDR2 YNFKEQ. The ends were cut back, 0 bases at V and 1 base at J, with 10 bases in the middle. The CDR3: CASSQDLTSSGNTIYF. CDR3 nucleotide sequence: TGTGCCAGCAGCCAAGATCTCACAAGTTCTGGAAACACCATATATTTT.

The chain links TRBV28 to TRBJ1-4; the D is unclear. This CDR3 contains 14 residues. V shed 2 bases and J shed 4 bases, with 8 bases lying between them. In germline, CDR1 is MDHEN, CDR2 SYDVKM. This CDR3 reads CASSLGSRNEKLFF. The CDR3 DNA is TGTGCCAGCAGTTTAGGGAGCCGTAATGAAAAACTGTTTTTT.

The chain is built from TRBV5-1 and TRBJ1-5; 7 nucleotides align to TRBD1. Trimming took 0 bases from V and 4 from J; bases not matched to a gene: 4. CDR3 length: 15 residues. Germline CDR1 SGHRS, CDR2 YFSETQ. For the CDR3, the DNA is TGCGCCAGCAGCTTGGCATCAGGGGGAAATCAGCCCCAGCATTTT. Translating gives CASSLASGGNQPQHF.

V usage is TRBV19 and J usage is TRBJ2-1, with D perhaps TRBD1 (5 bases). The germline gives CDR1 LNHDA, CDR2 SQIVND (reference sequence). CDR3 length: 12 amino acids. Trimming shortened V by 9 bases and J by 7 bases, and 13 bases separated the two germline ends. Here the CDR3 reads CASRGAVNEQFF. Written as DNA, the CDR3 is TGTGCCAGCCGTGGGGCAGTAAATGAGCAGTTCTTC.

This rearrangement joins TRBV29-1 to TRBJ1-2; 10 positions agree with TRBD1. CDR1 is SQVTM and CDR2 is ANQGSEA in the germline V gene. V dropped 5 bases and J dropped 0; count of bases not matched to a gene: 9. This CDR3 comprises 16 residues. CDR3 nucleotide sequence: TGCAGCGTTACCGGGACAGGGGTTGGTGCTAACTATGGCTACACCTTC. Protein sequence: CSVTGTGVGANYGYTF.

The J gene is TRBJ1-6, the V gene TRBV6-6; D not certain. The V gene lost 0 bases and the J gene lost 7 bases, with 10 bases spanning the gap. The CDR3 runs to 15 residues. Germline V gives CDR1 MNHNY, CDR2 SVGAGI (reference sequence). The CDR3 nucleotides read TGTGCCAGCAGTTACTCGGAACAGTCCAATTCACCCCTCCACTTT. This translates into CASSYSEQSNSPLHF.

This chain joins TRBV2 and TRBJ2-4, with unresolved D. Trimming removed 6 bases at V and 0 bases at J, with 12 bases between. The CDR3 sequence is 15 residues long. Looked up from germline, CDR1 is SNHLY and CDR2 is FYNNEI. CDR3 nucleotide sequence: TGTGCCAGCAGCCCGTCCAGTCTAGCCAAAAACATTCAGTACTTC. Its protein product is CASSPSSLAKNIQYF.

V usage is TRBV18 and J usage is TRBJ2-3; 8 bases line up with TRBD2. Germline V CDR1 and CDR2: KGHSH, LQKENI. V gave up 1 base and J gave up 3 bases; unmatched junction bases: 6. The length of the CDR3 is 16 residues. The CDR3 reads CASSPLLAGLTDTQYF. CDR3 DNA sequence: TGTGCCAGCTCACCACTGTTAGCGGGATTGACAGATACGCAGTATTTT.